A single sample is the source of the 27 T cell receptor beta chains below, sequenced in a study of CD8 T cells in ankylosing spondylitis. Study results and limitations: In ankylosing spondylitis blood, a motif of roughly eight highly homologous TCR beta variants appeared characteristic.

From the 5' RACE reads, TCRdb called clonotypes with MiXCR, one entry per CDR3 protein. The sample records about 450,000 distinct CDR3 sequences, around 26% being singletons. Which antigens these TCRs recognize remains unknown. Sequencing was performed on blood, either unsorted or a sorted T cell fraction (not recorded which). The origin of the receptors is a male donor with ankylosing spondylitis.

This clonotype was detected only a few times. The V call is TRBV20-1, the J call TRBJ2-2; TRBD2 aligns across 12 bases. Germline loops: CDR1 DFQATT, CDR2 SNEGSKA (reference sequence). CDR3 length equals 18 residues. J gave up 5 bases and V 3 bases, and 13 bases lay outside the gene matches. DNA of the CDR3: TGCAGTGCTAGCCCACCCGGGGCACTAGCGGGAGGAACCGGGGAGCTGTTTTTT. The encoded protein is CSASPPGALAGGTGELFF.

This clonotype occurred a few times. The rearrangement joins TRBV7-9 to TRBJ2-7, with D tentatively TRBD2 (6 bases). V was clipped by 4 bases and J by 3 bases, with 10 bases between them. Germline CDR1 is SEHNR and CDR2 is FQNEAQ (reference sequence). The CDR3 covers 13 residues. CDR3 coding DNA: TGTGCCAGCAGCTGGAGGGTTATCTACGAGCAGTACTTC. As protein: CASSWRVIYEQYF.

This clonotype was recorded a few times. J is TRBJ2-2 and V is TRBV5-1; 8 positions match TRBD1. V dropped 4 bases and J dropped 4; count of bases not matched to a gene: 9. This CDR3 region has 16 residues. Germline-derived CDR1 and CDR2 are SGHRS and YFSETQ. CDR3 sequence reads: CASSAQGARGTGELFF. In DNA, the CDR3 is TGCGCCAGCAGCGCGCAGGGGGCCAGGGGCACCGGGGAGCTGTTTTTT.

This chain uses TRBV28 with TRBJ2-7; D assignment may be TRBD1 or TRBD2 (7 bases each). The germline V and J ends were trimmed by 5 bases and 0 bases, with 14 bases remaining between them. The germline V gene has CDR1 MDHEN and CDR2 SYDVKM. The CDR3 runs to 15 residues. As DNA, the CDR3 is TGTGCCAGCAGTCAGGGGGGGGAAGACTCCTACGAGCAGTACGTC. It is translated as CASSQGGEDSYEQYV.

CDR3 in amino acids: CASTESANYGYTF. In DNA, the CDR3 is TGCGCCAGCACCGAGTCGGCCAACTATGGCTACACCTTC. The genes are TRBV10-2 and TRBJ1-2; D gene ambiguous. Trimming cost V 7 bases and J 2 bases, with 11 bases left between them. Looked up from germline, CDR1 is WSHSY and CDR2 is SAAADI. The CDR3 has 13 residues.

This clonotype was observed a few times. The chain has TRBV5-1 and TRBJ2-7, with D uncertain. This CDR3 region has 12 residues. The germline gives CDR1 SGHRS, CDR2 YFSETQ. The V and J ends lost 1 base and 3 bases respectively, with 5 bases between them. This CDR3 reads CASSLNRYEQYF. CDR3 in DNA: TGCGCCAGCAGCTTGAATCGCTACGAGCAGTACTTC.

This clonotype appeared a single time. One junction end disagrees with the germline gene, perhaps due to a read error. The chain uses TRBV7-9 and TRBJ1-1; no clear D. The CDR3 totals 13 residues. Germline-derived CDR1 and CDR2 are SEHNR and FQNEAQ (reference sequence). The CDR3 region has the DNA TGTGTCAGCAGCCGCGACCCCAGCACTGGAGCTTTCTTT. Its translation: CVSSRDPSTGAFF.

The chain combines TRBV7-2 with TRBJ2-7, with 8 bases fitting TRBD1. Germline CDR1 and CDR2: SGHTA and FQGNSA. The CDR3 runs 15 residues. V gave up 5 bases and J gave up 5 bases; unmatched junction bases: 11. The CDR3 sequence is CASSQDRDGSNEQYF. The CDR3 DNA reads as TGTGCCAGCAGCCAGGACAGGGATGGGAGCAACGAGCAGTACTTC.

CDR3 DNA sequence: TGCAGTGCTAGGACCGACAAAGGTCAGCCCCAGCATTTT. Its translation is CSARTDKGQPQHF. The chain joins TRBV20-1 to TRBJ1-5; no clear D. Trimming took off 3 bases at V and 6 bases at J, with 12 bases between the two ends. The germline V gene has CDR1 DFQATT and CDR2 SNEGSKA (reference sequence). This CDR3 region has 13 residues.

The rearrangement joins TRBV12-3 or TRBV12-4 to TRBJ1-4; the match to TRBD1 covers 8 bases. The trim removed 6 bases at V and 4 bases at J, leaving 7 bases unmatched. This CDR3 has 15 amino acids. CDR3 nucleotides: TGTGCCAGCAGCACCGGGGACAGGATTAATGAAAAACTGTTTTTT. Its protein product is CASSTGDRINEKLFF.

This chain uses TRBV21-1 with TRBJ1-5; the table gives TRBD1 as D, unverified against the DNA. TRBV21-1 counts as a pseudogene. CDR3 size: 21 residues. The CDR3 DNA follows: TGTGCCAGCAGCAAAGAAAGGGCAATCGGTCGCGGGACAGGGGGAGGGCAGCCCCAGCATTTT. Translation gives CASSKERAIGRGTGGGQPQHF.

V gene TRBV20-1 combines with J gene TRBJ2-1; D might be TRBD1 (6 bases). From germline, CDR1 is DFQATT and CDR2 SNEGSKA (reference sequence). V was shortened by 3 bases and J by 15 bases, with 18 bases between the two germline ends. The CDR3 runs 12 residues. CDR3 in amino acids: CSASLGGDGRFF. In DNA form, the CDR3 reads TGCAGTGCTAGCCTAGGGGGTGATGGGAGGTTCTTC.

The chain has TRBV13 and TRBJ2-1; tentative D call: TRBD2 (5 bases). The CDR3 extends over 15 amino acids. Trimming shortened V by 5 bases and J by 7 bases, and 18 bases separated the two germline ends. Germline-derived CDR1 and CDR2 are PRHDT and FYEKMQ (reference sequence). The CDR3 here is CASSPGLISANEQFF. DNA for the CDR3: TGTGCCAGCAGCCCCGGACTCATCTCCGCGAATGAGCAGTTCTTC.

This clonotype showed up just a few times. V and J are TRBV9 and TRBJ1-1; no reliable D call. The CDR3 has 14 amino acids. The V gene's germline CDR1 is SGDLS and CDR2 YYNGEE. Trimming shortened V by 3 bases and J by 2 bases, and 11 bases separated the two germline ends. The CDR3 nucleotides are TGTGCCAGCAGCGACTCCGGTGGCAACACTGAAGCTTTCTTT. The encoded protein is CASSDSGGNTEAFF. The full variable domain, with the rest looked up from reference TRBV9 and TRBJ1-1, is DSGVTQTPKHLITATGQRVTLRCSPRSGDLSVYWYQQSLDQGLQFLIQYYNGEERAKGNILERFSAQQFPDLHSELNLSSLELGDSALYFCASSDSGGNTEAFFGQGTRLTVV.

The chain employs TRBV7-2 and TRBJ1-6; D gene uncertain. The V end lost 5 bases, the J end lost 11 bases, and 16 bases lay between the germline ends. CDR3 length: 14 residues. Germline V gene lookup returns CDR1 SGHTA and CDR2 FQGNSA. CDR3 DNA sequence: TGTGCCAGCAGCCTAACGCCCGAGAGGACACCCCTCCACTTT. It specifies CASSLTPERTPLHF.

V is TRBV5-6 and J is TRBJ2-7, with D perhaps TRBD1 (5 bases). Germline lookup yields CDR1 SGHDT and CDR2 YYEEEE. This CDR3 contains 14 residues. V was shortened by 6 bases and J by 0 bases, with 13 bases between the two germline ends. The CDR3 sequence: CASIRAKSSYEQYF. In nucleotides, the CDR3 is TGTGCCAGCATCAGGGCTAAGAGCTCCTACGAGCAGTACTTC. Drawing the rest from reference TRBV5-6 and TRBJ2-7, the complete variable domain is DAGVTQSPTHLIKTRGQQVTLRCSPKSGHDTVSWYQQALGQGPQFIFQYYEEEERQRGNFPDRFSGHQFPNYSSELNVNALLLGDSALYLCASIRAKSSYEQYFGPGTRLTVT.

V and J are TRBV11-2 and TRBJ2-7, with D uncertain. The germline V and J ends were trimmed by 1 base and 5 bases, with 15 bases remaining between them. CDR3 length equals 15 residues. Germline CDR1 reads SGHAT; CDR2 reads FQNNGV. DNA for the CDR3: TGTGCCAGCAGCTTAGGGGTCCAATTGAGTCACGAGCAGTACTTC. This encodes CASSLGVQLSHEQYF. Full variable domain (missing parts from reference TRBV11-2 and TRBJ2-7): EAGVAQSPRYKIIEKRQSVAFWCNPISGHATLYWYQQILGQGPKLLIQFQNNGVVDDSQLPKDRFSAERLKGVDSTLKIQPAKLEDSAVYLCASSLGVQLSHEQYFGPGTRLTVT.

The CDR3 region is CASSHDRSYEQYV. The CDR3 nucleotides read TGTGCCAGCAGCCACGACAGATCCTACGAGCAGTACGTC. The rearrangement uses TRBV5-5 and TRBJ2-7; D is possibly TRBD1 (5 bases). V lost 4 bases and J 1 base, leaving 9 bases between the germline ends. The CDR3 spans 13 residues. CDR1 is SGHKS and CDR2 is YYEKEE in the germline V gene (reference sequence).

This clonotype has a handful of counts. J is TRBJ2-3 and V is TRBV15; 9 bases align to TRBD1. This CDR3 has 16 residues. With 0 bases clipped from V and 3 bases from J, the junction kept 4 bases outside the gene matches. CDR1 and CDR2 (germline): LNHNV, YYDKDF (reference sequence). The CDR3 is CATSRDGQGRTDTQYF. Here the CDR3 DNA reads TGTGCCACCAGCAGAGATGGACAGGGGAGGACAGATACGCAGTATTTT.

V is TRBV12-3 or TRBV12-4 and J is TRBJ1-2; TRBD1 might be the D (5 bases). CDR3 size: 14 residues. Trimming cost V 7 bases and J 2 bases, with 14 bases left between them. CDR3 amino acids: CASTSTRGNYGYTF. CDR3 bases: TGTGCCAGCACCTCAACGAGGGGAAACTATGGCTACACCTTC.

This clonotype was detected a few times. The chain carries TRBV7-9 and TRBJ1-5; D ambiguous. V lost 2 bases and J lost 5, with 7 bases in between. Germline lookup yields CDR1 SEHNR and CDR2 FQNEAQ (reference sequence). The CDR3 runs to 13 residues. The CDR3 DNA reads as TGTGCCAGCAGCTTAAGTCCGGATCAGCCCCAGCATTTT. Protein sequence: CASSLSPDQPQHF.

This CDR3 reads CSASGGSPGTQYF. In nucleotides, the CDR3 is TGCAGTGCTTCCGGGGGGAGTCCGGGTACGCAGTATTTT. The rearrangement uses TRBV20-1 and TRBJ2-3; 7 nucleotides line up with TRBD2. Germline V gene sequence: CDR1 DFQATT, CDR2 SNEGSKA (reference sequence). The length of the CDR3 is 13 residues. V was clipped by 5 bases and J by 8 bases; unmatched bases: 10.

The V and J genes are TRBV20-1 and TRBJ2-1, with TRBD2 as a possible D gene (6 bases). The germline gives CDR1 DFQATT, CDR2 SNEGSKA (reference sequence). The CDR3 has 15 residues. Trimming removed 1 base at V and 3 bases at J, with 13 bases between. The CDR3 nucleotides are TGCAGTGCTAGAGGTCCTAGCGCGGTCTACAATGAGCAGTTCTTC. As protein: CSARGPSAVYNEQFF.

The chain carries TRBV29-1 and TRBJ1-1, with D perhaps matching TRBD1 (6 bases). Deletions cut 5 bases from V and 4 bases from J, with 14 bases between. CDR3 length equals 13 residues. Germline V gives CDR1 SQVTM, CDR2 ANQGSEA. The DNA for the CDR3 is TGCAGCGTTTCGGCGGACAGTTCCACTGAAGCTTTCTTT. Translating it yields CSVSADSSTEAFF.

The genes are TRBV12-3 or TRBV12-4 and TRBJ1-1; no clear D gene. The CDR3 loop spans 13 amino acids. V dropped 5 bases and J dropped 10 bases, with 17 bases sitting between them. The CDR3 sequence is CASSPGITRRAFF. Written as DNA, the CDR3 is TGTGCCAGCAGTCCGGGAATAACCCGTCGAGCTTTCTTT.

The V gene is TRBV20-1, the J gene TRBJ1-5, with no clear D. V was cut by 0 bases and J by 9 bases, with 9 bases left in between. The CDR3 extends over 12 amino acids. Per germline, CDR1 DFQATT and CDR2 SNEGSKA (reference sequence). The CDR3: CSARDLARPQHF. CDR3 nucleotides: TGCAGTGCTAGAGATCTAGCTCGGCCCCAGCATTTT.

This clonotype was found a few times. The CDR3 region has the DNA TGTGCCAGCAGCTTGGACAGCCGGGAAGCTTTCTTT. Translated, it gives CASSLDSREAFF. The genes are TRBV6-6 and TRBJ1-1; perhaps TRBD1 as D (6 bases). CDR3 size: 12 residues. CDR1 MNHNY and CDR2 SVGAGI come from the germline V gene (reference sequence). Trimming took 6 bases from V and 8 from J, leaving 13 bases between them.